The source of this TCR beta chain is a study of immune heterogeneity within non-small cell lung tumors. Study context: Histology included a few squamous cell carcinomas, under 11 non-squamous carcinomas and 1 unspecified tumor. Points from the study as a whole: High-frequency clones unique to single sites coexisted with identical dominant CDR3 beta clonotypes that recurred across tumor sites within a patient. A moderate but significant correlation was observed between local T-cell clonality and local tumor mutational burden (R around 0.35).

Bulk tumor genomic DNA, around 590 ng per sample, was used as template. Surgical sampling yielded several biopsies per primary tumor (spaced far apart). Samples came from untreated patients having curative surgery for newly diagnosed non-small cell lung cancer. Donation came from patients with newly diagnosed non-small cell lung cancer who were having surgery with curative intent. The CDR3 is made up of 13 amino acids. Germline loops: CDR1 SGHAT, CDR2 FQNNGV. Germline trimming cut 5 bases from V and 3 bases from J; bases unmatched to any gene: 3. This clonotype occurred many times. The antigen remains unidentified. The authors amplified TCR beta CDR3 by multiplex PCR with 32 V and 13 J primers. TCRdb ran MiXCR on the multiplex PCR reads and lists one entry per CDR3 protein. The sample yields about 15,000 distinct CDR3 sequences, 30% seen once.

This receptor was taken from a woman aged 45-59 years with non-small cell lung cancer. V and J are TRBV11-2 and TRBJ2-7; 8 nucleotides line up with TRBD2. Sequencing was done on a sample of lung tumor tissue. CDR3 sequence (DNA): TGTGCCAGCAGCCCGGGACTAGTCTACGAGCAGTACTTC. Its protein is CASSPGLVYEQYF.